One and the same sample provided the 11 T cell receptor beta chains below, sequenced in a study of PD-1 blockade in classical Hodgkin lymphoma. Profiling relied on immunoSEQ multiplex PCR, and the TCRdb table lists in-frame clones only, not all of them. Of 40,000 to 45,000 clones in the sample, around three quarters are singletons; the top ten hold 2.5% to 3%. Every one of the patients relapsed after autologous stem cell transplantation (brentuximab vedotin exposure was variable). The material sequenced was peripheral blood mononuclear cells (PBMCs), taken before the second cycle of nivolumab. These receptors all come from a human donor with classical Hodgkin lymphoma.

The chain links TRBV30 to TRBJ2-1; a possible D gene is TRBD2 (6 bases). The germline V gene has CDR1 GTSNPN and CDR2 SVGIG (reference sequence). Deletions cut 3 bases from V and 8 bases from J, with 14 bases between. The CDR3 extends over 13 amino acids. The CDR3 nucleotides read TGTGCCTGGAGCCCCCATGGGAGGTATGAGCAGTTCTTC. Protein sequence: CAWSPHGRYEQFF.

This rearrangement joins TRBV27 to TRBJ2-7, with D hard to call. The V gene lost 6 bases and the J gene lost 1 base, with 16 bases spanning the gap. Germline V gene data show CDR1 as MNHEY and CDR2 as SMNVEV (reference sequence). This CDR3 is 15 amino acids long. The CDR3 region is CASSHRPDPSYEQYF. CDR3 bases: TGTGCCAGCAGCCACCGTCCGGACCCTTCCTACGAGCAGTACTTC.

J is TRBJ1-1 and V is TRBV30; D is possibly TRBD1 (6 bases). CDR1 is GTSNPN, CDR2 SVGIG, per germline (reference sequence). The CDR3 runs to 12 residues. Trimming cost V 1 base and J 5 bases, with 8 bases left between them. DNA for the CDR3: TGTGCCTGGAGTGCACAGGGAACTGAAGCTTTCTTT. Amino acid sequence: CAWSAQGTEAFF.

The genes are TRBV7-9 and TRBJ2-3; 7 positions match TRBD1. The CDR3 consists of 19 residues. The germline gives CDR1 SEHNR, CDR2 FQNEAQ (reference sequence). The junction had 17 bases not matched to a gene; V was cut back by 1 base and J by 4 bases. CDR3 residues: CASSLVMGQSSPFADTQYF. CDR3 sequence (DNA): TGTGCCAGCAGCTTAGTTATGGGACAGAGTTCCCCTTTCGCAGATACGCAGTATTTT.

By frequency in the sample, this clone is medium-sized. In nucleotides, the CDR3 is TGTGCCAGCAGCCAACATGACAGCCTCAGAGACAATGAGCAGTTCTTC. Protein product: CASSQHDSLRDNEQFF. The chain links TRBV14 to TRBJ2-1; TRBD1 might be the D (5 bases). V was trimmed by 2 bases and J by 5 bases, leaving 16 bases between them. The CDR3 runs to 16 residues. Germline loops: CDR1 SGHDN, CDR2 FVKESK.

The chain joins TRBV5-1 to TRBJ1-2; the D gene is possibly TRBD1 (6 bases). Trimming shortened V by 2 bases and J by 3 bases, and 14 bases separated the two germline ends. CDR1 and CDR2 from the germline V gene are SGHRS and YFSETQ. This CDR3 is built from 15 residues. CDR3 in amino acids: CASSFDPGVDYGYTF. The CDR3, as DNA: TGCGCCAGCAGCTTCGACCCAGGGGTGGACTATGGCTACACCTTC.

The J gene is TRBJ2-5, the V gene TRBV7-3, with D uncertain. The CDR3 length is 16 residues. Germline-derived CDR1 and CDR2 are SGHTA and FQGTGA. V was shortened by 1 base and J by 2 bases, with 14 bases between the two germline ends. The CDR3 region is CASSLMGRQLQETQYF. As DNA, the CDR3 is TGTGCCAGCAGCTTAATGGGTCGGCAGTTACAAGAGACCCAGTACTTC. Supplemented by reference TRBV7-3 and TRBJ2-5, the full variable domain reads GAGVSQTPSNKVTEKGKYVELRCDPISGHTALYWYRQSLGQGPEFLIYFQGTGAADDSGLPNDRFFAVRPEGSVSTLKIQRTERGDSAVYLCASSLMGRQLQETQYFGPGTRLLVL.

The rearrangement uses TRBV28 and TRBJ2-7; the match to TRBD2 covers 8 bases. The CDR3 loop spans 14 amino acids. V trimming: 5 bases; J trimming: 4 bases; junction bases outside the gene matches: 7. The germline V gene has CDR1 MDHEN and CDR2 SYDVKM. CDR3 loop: CASSLGGARYEQYF. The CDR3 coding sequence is TGTGCCAGCAGTCTCGGGGGGGCCAGGTACGAGCAGTACTTC.

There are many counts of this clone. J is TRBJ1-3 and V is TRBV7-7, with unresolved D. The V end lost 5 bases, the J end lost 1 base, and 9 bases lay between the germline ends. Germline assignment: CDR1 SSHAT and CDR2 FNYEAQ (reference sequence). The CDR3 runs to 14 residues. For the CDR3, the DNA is TGTGCCAGCAGCCCCACGGCTTCTGGAAACACCATATATTTT. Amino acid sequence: CASSPTASGNTIYF.

Here the CDR3 DNA reads TGTGCCATCGCCCGGGTAGGCTATGGCTACACCTTC. Residues: CAIARVGYGYTF. J is TRBJ1-2 and V is TRBV10-3, with D unresolved. V was shortened by 8 bases and J by 4 bases, with 11 bases between the two germline ends. The germline V gene has CDR1 ENHRY and CDR2 SYGVKD. There are 12 residues in the CDR3.

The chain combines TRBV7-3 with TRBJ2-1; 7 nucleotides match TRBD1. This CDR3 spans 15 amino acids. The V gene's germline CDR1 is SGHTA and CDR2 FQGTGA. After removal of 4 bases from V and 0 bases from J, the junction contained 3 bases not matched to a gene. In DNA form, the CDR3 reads TGTGCCAGCAGCTGGACAGGTAGCTCCTACAATGAGCAGTTCTTC. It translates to CASSWTGSSYNEQFF.